The clone carrying this TCR beta chain was detected only a few times. Its antigen is not known. These data originate in a study of T-cell reconstitution after alpha-beta-depleted transplantation in children. Points from the study as a whole: Expanded clones from the graft, numbering several hundred, reportedly supplied alpha-beta T cells about two months after transplant.

Looked up from germline, CDR1 is SGHVS and CDR2 is FQNEAQ. Trimming stripped 6 bases from V and 0 bases from J, with 18 bases between. This CDR3 comprises 17 residues. Unique molecular identifiers were built into the TCRbeta library. TCRdb reprocessed the PCR reads with MiXCR, giving one entry per CDR3 protein. The data hold about 980,000 distinct CDR3 sequences, with roughly 29% observed a single time. J is TRBJ1-3 and V is TRBV7-8; tentatively, D is TRBD1 (5 bases). The origin of this receptor is a boy under two years old who had a stem cell transplant for SCID, so the T cells may come from the graft donor. Sample: PBMCs, mostly from graft donor cells, taken 360 days after TCRalphabeta/CD19-depleted stem cell transplant. The CDR3 DNA follows: TGTGCCAGCAGTAGAAATATTTACCAGGGCTCTGGAAACACCATATATTTT. Translation gives CASSRNIYQGSGNTIYF.